The rows below give T cell receptor beta chains drawn from one sample of a study of T cell responses to AZD1222 COVID-19 vaccine. Sequenced by immunoSEQ multiplex PCR; TCRdb stores in-frame clones only, minus some. The sample contains around 140,000 clones, over 75% of which appear only once. The sample here was peripheral blood, taken 28 days after the second dose of the MenACWY control vaccine. Every receptor here comes from an adult who received the MenACWY meningococcal vaccine as a control. Both conserved end residues are part of each CDR3. Fields, in order: J gene, D gene, CDR3 length, clone size, V gene, CDR3 protein. D genes are given only for firm matches. Clone size is given for some rows only: seen once, a few or many times, or a class if the clone is expanded.

J gene: TRBJ2-1
D gene: .
CDR3 length: 16
clone size: .
V gene: TRBV7-2
CDR3 protein: CASSLVSGTIYNEQFF

J gene: TRBJ2-7
D gene: .
CDR3 length: 13
clone size: once
V gene: TRBV4-1
CDR3 protein: CASSQQGSYEQYF

J gene: TRBJ1-1
D gene: TRBD1
CDR3 length: 17
clone size: once
V gene: TRBV11-3
CDR3 protein: CASSLGDSTGGNTEAFF

J gene: TRBJ2-3
D gene: TRBD1
CDR3 length: 17
clone size: .
V gene: TRBV19
CDR3 protein: CASSIVQGKGHTDTQYF

J gene: TRBJ2-5
D gene: .
CDR3 length: 12
clone size: .
V gene: TRBV28
CDR3 protein: CASRVRRETQYF

J gene: TRBJ1-4
D gene: .
CDR3 length: 13
clone size: .
V gene: TRBV5-1
CDR3 protein: CASRRSTNEKLFF

J gene: TRBJ2-1
D gene: .
CDR3 length: 16
clone size: .
V gene: TRBV20-1
CDR3 protein: CSASPFLAQTYNEQFF

J gene: TRBJ2-3
D gene: .
CDR3 length: 14
clone size: .
V gene: TRBV9
CDR3 protein: CASGGDLSTDTQYF

J gene: TRBJ2-5
D gene: TRBD1
CDR3 length: 15
clone size: .
V gene: TRBV7-9
CDR3 protein: CASSLGTGAVETQYF

J gene: TRBJ1-2
D gene: TRBD1
CDR3 length: 14
clone size: .
V gene: TRBV5-1
CDR3 protein: CASSPGTDYYGYTF

J gene: TRBJ2-3
D gene: .
CDR3 length: 13
clone size: .
V gene: TRBV12-3/TRBV12-4
CDR3 protein: CASGVRATDTQYF

J gene: TRBJ2-2
D gene: .
CDR3 length: 15
clone size: .
V gene: TRBV7-2
CDR3 protein: CASILLGPGNGELFF

J gene: TRBJ1-3
D gene: .
CDR3 length: 16
clone size: .
V gene: TRBV15
CDR3 protein: CATSTDLGNSGNTIYF

J gene: TRBJ2-7
D gene: .
CDR3 length: 16
clone size: .
V gene: TRBV5-1
CDR3 protein: CASSPLAGLAAYEQYF

J gene: TRBJ2-7
D gene: TRBD2
CDR3 length: 16
clone size: .
V gene: TRBV9
CDR3 protein: CASSPKGASGTYEQYF

J gene: TRBJ1-5
D gene: .
CDR3 length: 14
clone size: .
V gene: TRBV3-1/TRBV3-2
CDR3 protein: CASSQDTSNQPQHF

J gene: TRBJ1-6
D gene: TRBD1
CDR3 length: 14
clone size: .
V gene: TRBV11-3
CDR3 protein: CASSSGTVNSPLHF

J gene: TRBJ2-2
D gene: TRBD2
CDR3 length: 15
clone size: once
V gene: TRBV27
CDR3 protein: CASSLYGGGTGELFF

J gene: TRBJ1-2
D gene: .
CDR3 length: 13
clone size: .
V gene: TRBV6-5
CDR3 protein: CASSFPGWYGYTF

J gene: TRBJ2-7
D gene: .
CDR3 length: 14
clone size: .
V gene: TRBV7-9
CDR3 protein: CASSLYGTNYEQYF

J gene: TRBJ1-2
D gene: .
CDR3 length: 15
clone size: .
V gene: TRBV4-3
CDR3 protein: CASSQDTQGDYGYTF

J gene: TRBJ2-4
D gene: .
CDR3 length: 16
clone size: .
V gene: TRBV11-3
CDR3 protein: CASSLGSRVERNIQYF

J gene: TRBJ2-7
D gene: .
CDR3 length: 16
clone size: .
V gene: TRBV5-6
CDR3 protein: CASSSVGGEGPYEQYF